These 29 T cell receptor beta chains originate from one sample sequenced in a study of blood T cell repertoires in COVID-19. Sequenced by immunoSEQ multiplex PCR; TCRdb stores in-frame clones only, minus some. There are roughly 200,000 clones in the sample; just over 85% occur only once, and less than 5% lies in the top ten. The sample was PBMCs or T cells enriched from blood (not recorded which). Receptors were obtained from a woman in her forties with acute COVID-19.

The chain is built from TRBV4-1 and TRBJ2-7, with a possible D match to TRBD2 (5 bases). V lost 0 bases and J 5 bases, leaving 8 bases between the germline ends. Germline values: CDR1 MGHRA, CDR2 YSYEKL. The CDR3 has 13 amino acids. CDR3 DNA sequence: TGCGCCAGCAGCCAAGAACGGAGGAACGAGCAGTACTTC. This encodes CASSQERRNEQYF.

This chain connects TRBV14 to TRBJ2-7; 7 bases match TRBD1. The CDR3 runs 16 residues. J gave up 6 bases and V 5 bases, and 16 bases lay outside the gene matches. In germline, CDR1 is SGHDN, CDR2 FVKESK. This chain's CDR3 is CASSSQGGRRAREQYF. DNA of the CDR3: TGTGCCAGCAGCTCCCAAGGGGGCAGGAGAGCTCGCGAGCAGTACTTC. The full variable domain, rest sourced from reference TRBV14 and TRBJ2-7, is EAGVTQFPSHSVIEKGQTVTLRCDPISGHDNLYWYRRVMGKEIKFLLHFVKESKQDESGMPNNRFLAERTGGTYSTLKVQPAELEDSGVYFCASSSQGGRRAREQYFGPGTRLTVT.

The chain recombines TRBV28 with TRBJ1-3; D is ambiguous. V was trimmed by 7 bases and J by 2 bases, leaving 6 bases between them. The CDR3 loop spans 12 amino acids. The germline V gene encodes CDR1 MDHEN and CDR2 SYDVKM. CDR3 in DNA: TGTGCCAGCACCTCCGCTGGAAACACCATATATTTT. It translates to CASTSAGNTIYF.

This clone was seen more than once but under ten times. The V gene is TRBV18, the J gene TRBJ2-7; 9 bases map to TRBD2. Germline V gene lookup returns CDR1 KGHSH and CDR2 LQKENI. This CDR3 has 14 residues. V was clipped by 1 base and J by 6 bases; unmatched bases: 4. CDR3 in DNA: TGTGCCAGCTCACCACTAGCGGGAGTAGGCGAGCAGTACTTC. Residues: CASSPLAGVGEQYF.

The chain couples TRBV3-1 (or the pseudogene TRBV3-2) to TRBJ2-5; no firm D call. The germline V gene has CDR1 LGHDT and CDR2 YNNKEL (reference sequence). This CDR3 contains 12 residues. The V gene lost 1 base and the J gene lost 5 bases, with 5 bases spanning the gap. The CDR3 loop reads CASSQVPETQYF. DNA for the CDR3: TGTGCCAGCAGCCAAGTCCCGGAGACCCAGTACTTC.

The V and J genes are TRBV25-1 and TRBJ2-3; tentative D call: TRBD2 (5 bases). CDR3 length: 16 amino acids. Germline V gene lookup returns CDR1 MGHDK and CDR2 SYGVNS. V was cut by 0 bases and J by 5 bases, with 15 bases left in between. In DNA, the CDR3 is TGTGCCAGCAGTGAATATAGGAGCGGTGGGAGAGATACGCAGTATTTT. This gives the protein CASSEYRSGGRDTQYF.

The J gene is TRBJ1-2, the V gene TRBV7-9, with D uncertain. The V and J ends lost 0 bases and 4 bases respectively, with 12 bases between them. Germline-derived CDR1 and CDR2 are SEHNR and FQNEAQ (reference sequence). There are 15 residues in the CDR3. The CDR3 DNA follows: TGTGCCAGCAGCTTAGCGAGTGTCCCGAGCTATGGCTACACCTTC. Protein sequence: CASSLASVPSYGYTF.

The rearrangement joins TRBV24-1 to TRBJ2-1, with 7 bases identical to TRBD2. The CDR3 is made up of 14 amino acids. Germline CDR1 and CDR2: KGHDR and SFDVKD. J was trimmed by 5 bases and V by 3 bases; bases with no gene match: 3. The CDR3 here is CATSDPLANNEQFF. The CDR3 DNA sequence: TGTGCCACCAGTGATCCACTAGCGAACAATGAGCAGTTCTTC.

This chain uses TRBV7-6 with TRBJ2-3, with D perhaps matching TRBD2 (5 bases). The CDR3 runs 12 residues. The V end lost 8 bases, the J end lost 8 bases, and 14 bases lay between the germline ends. From germline, CDR1 is SGHVS and CDR2 FNYEAQ. CDR3 loop: CASSLWRATQYF. In DNA form, the CDR3 reads TGTGCCAGCTCCCTTTGGCGGGCTACGCAGTATTTT.

The rearrangement uses TRBV19 and TRBJ1-4, with 8 positions matching TRBD1. The CDR3 covers 14 residues. J gave up 6 bases and V 5 bases, and 5 bases lay outside the gene matches. CDR1 is LNHDA, CDR2 SQIVND, per germline (reference sequence). In DNA form, the CDR3 reads TGTGCCAGTAGTGTCGGACAGGGTTATGAAAAACTGTTTTTT. Its translation is CASSVGQGYEKLFF.

The chain combines TRBV27 with TRBJ2-6; 7 nucleotides line up with TRBD2. V shed 8 bases and J 0 bases; nucleotides not matched to a gene: 13. The CDR3 covers 18 residues. Germline V gives CDR1 MNHEY, CDR2 SMNVEV (reference sequence). The CDR3 DNA sequence: TGTGCCAGCGGATCCGGAGTAGCGGGTACCTCTGGGGCCAACGTCCTGACTTTC. As protein: CASGSGVAGTSGANVLTF. Looking up the rest from reference TRBV27 and TRBJ2-6 gives the full variable domain: EAQVTQNPRYLITVTGKKLTVTCSQNMNHEYMSWYRQDPGLGLRQIYYSMNVEVTDKGDVPEGYKVSRKEKRNFPLILESPSPNQTSLYFCASGSGVAGTSGANVLTFGAGSRLTVL.

The chain joins TRBV28 to TRBJ2-7, with a possible D match to TRBD1 (6 bases). The V end lost 5 bases, the J end lost 7 bases, and 18 bases lay between the germline ends. From germline, CDR1 is MDHEN and CDR2 SYDVKM. The CDR3 runs to 14 residues. DNA of the CDR3: TGTGCCAGCAGTATTTCGACAGGCCGTAGGGAGCAGTACTTC. Amino acids: CASSISTGRREQYF.

This chain connects TRBV7-9 to TRBJ1-1, with 7 nucleotides matching TRBD1. V was pared by 5 bases and J by 4 bases, with 7 bases of the junction left unmatched. Germline V lookup: CDR1 SEHNR, CDR2 FQNEAQ (reference sequence). This CDR3 has 14 amino acids. The CDR3, as DNA: TGTGCCAGCAGCACAACAGGGGCGGGCACTGAAGCTTTCTTT. This translates into CASSTTGAGTEAFF.

The chain combines TRBV7-2 with TRBJ1-4; D remains unclear. There are 11 residues in the CDR3. CDR1 and CDR2 (germline): SGHTA, FQGNSA. The germline V and J ends were trimmed by 3 bases and 8 bases, with 4 bases remaining between them. The CDR3 region is CASSLTEKLFF. For the CDR3, the DNA is TGTGCCAGCAGCTTGACAGAAAAACTGTTTTTT.

The chain couples TRBV27 to TRBJ2-1; TRBD1 matches 8 bases. The junction had 9 bases not matched to a gene; V was cut back by 8 bases and J by 6 bases. The CDR3 consists of 14 residues. Germline loops: CDR1 MNHEY, CDR2 SMNVEV (reference sequence). CDR3 residues: CASGRDRGSNEQFF. CDR3 coding DNA: TGTGCCAGCGGGAGAGACAGGGGAAGCAATGAGCAGTTCTTC.

This chain joins TRBV6-5 and TRBJ1-3; D unresolved. The germline gives CDR1 MNHEY, CDR2 SVGAGI. The V gene lost 5 bases and the J gene lost 4 bases, with 9 bases spanning the gap. The CDR3 is 13 amino acids. The CDR3 nucleotides read TGTGCCAGCAGTACTCTGTCGGGAAACACCATATATTTT. It codes for CASSTLSGNTIYF.

The chain couples TRBV12-1 to TRBJ2-3; the tabulated D call, TRBD1, remains unverified against the DNA. TRBV12-1 is tagged as a pseudogene. This CDR3 spans 15 amino acids. The CDR3 nucleotides read TGTGCCAGCAGCTTAGAGGGGGCAAGGAAAGATACGCAGTATTTT. Translated, it gives CASSLEGARKDTQYF.

This clone appeared a single time. V gene TRBV6-5 combines with J gene TRBJ1-1; perhaps TRBD1 as D (6 bases). The germline V gene has CDR1 MNHEY and CDR2 SVGAGI. The V and J ends lost 0 bases and 6 bases respectively, with 11 bases between them. This CDR3 has 14 amino acids. CDR3 bases: TGTGCCAGCAGTTACTCGGGGACAAACCCTGAAGCTTTCTTT. Encoded protein: CASSYSGTNPEAFF.

The rearrangement links TRBV6-5 to TRBJ1-3; tentative D call: TRBD1 (6 bases). V shed 2 bases and J shed 7 bases, with 15 bases lying between them. There are 15 residues in the CDR3. Germline V gene sequence: CDR1 MNHEY, CDR2 SVGAGI. In DNA, the CDR3 is TGTGCCAGCAGTTACGCCCCCTGGACAGTCAACACCATATATTTT. Protein product: CASSYAPWTVNTIYF.

V usage is TRBV2 and J usage is TRBJ1-1; 9 positions agree with TRBD1. This CDR3 region has 15 residues. Germline assignment: CDR1 SNHLY and CDR2 FYNNEI. V trimming: 3 bases; J trimming: 2 bases; junction bases outside the gene matches: 4. In DNA, the CDR3 is TGTGCCAGCAGTGACACGGACAGGGGCAACACTGAAGCTTTCTTT. It is translated as CASSDTDRGNTEAFF.

The CDR3 nucleotides read TGTGCTAGTGGTTTAGTGGCGGGAGAGGGCACAGATACGCAGTATTTT. Translated: CASGLVAGEGTDTQYF. The chain recombines TRBV12-5 with TRBJ2-3, with 7 bases that match TRBD2. Germline V lookup: CDR1 LGHNT, CDR2 FRNRAP. The CDR3 is made up of 16 amino acids. V shed 3 bases and J 1 base; nucleotides not matched to a gene: 7.

The table lists this clone with many counts. The chain combines TRBV28 with TRBJ2-3; the D is unclear. Germline V gene sequence: CDR1 MDHEN, CDR2 SYDVKM. The CDR3 has 12 amino acids. Trimming removed 3 bases at V and 4 bases at J, with 5 bases between. DNA for the CDR3: TGTGCCAGCAGTTTCGGTGCAGATACGCAGTATTTT. This sequence encodes CASSFGADTQYF.

This sequence joins TRBV30 and TRBJ1-6, with 8 positions matching TRBD1. CDR1 is GTSNPN and CDR2 is SVGIG in the germline V gene (reference sequence). The CDR3 runs to 14 residues. With 3 bases clipped from V and 7 bases from J, the junction kept 5 bases outside the gene matches. The CDR3 loop is CAWSGTGGNSPLHF. Written as DNA, the CDR3 is TGTGCCTGGAGCGGTACAGGGGGAAATTCACCCCTCCACTTT. The whole variable domain, remainder taken from reference TRBV30 and TRBJ1-6, is SQTIHQWPATLVQPVGSPLSLECTVEGTSNPNLYWYRQAAGRGLQLLFYSVGIGQISSEVPQNLSASRPQDRQFILSSKKLLLSDSGFYLCAWSGTGGNSPLHFGNGTRLTVT.

The chain links TRBV6-5 to TRBJ2-7; tentatively, D is TRBD1 (5 bases). The CDR3 consists of 15 residues. Germline V gives CDR1 MNHEY, CDR2 SVGAGI. Trimming left V 0 bases short and J 0 bases short, with 9 bases between. The DNA of the CDR3 is TGTGCCAGCAGTTACTCAGGAGACAGCTCCTACGAGCAGTACTTC. This encodes CASSYSGDSSYEQYF.

J is TRBJ2-1 and V is TRBV27, with 8 bases aligning to TRBD2. The ends lost 2 bases at V and 4 bases at J; junction bases unmatched: 13. The CDR3 consists of 18 residues. Germline lookup yields CDR1 MNHEY and CDR2 SMNVEV (reference sequence). Written as DNA, the CDR3 is TGTGCCAGCAGTTTAATCATAGAAGCGGGAGTTCTTTACAATGAGCAGTTCTTC. This encodes CASSLIIEAGVLYNEQFF.

This clone has a single count. The chain couples TRBV7-2 to TRBJ2-1; D call uncertain. V was shortened by 2 bases and J by 9 bases, with 11 bases between the two germline ends. Germline lookup yields CDR1 SGHTA and CDR2 FQGNSA. This CDR3 has 13 amino acids. CDR3 region: CASSLSGFFEQFF. Here the CDR3 DNA reads TGTGCCAGCAGCTTATCCGGTTTTTTTGAGCAGTTCTTC.

The V call is TRBV28, the J call TRBJ2-1; 8 bases are shared with TRBD1. The CDR3 spans 14 residues. J lost 4 bases, V lost 6 bases, and 5 bases had no gene match. The germline V gene has CDR1 MDHEN and CDR2 SYDVKM. CDR3 in amino acids: CASSPGQVYNEQFF. DNA for the CDR3: TGTGCCAGCAGCCCGGGACAGGTATACAATGAGCAGTTCTTC.

The CDR3 nucleotides are TGTGCCACCCAGGGGAATATGAACACCGGGGAGCTGTTTTTT. The encoded protein is CATQGNMNTGELFF. This rearrangement joins TRBV24-1 to TRBJ2-2; D possibly corresponds to TRBD1 (6 bases). Germline lookup yields CDR1 KGHDR and CDR2 SFDVKD. The CDR3 is 14 amino acids. V lost 9 bases and J lost 1, with 11 bases in between.

The gene calls are TRBV6-1 and TRBJ2-3; 9 bases match TRBD2. V shed 3 bases and J 4 bases; nucleotides not matched to a gene: 8. The CDR3 length is 16 residues. Germline V gene sequence: CDR1 MNHNS, CDR2 SASEGT. DNA for the CDR3: TGTGCCAGCAGTGATTTAGCGGGAGTAGGGGCAGATACGCAGTATTTT. Its protein is CASSDLAGVGADTQYF.